This TCR beta chain originates from a study of CD4 T cells in relation to SARS-CoV-2 and coronaviruses. In the study overall: Shared crossreactive spike epitopes were mapped to their HLA restriction.

General study findings and limits: Roughly three fifths of donors had memory CD4+ clonotypes crossrecognizing SARS-CoV-2 and common cold coronavirus spike.

CD4+ T cells from unexposed donors were obtained before the COVID-19 pandemic (2011-2018). CD4+ T cells were isolated from the cells after more than 8 days of culture. Unexposed-donor CD4+ T cells were probed with SARS-CoV-2 S/N and four cold-coronavirus spikes, cells permitting. Fresh IL-2 medium replaced half the medium on days 3 and 7. In regard to this clone: Its target is not known.

Deletions cut 2 bases from V and 5 bases from J, with 24 bases between. The CDR3 is 18 amino acids. In germline, CDR1 is LGHNT, CDR2 FRNRAP. Profiled with immunoSEQ multiplex PCR; TCRdb holds only in-frame clones, not every one. The profile shows approximately 20,000 clones, around 68% of them singletons. The clonotype was recovered from a human donor in good health. This chain connects TRBV12-5 to TRBJ1-2; D unclear. The sequencing input was CD4+ T cells from PBMCs, cultured in vitro. CDR3 residues: CASGLPFLPSGPNYGYTF. CDR3 coding DNA: TGTGCTAGTGGTTTGCCCTTCTTACCCTCCGGACCGAATTATGGCTACACCTTC.